Listed below are T cell receptor beta chains from one sample, sequenced in a study of response to subunit inactivated influenza vaccine. Via MiXCR, TCRdb re-called the RT-PCR reads, giving one row per CDR3 protein. The sample contains roughly 500,000 distinct CDR3 sequences, about 25% of which appear only once. Sequenced here: CD4+ T cells sorted from PBMCs, sampled 4 to 6 days after vaccination. The receptors shown here come from a man aged 45-65 years who received an inactivated influenza vaccine. CDR3s include the opening cysteine and the closing phenylalanine or tryptophan. D genes are given only for firm matches. Not every row has a clone size; where given, it reads once, few, many or a size class.

j_call d_call clone_size v_call cdr3_nt cdr3_aa
TRBJ2-6 NA NA TRBV6-5 TGTGCCAGCAGTTACGTCTCTGGGGCCAACGTCCTGACTTTC CASSYVSGANVLTF
TRBJ2-1 NA few TRBV7-9 TGTGCCAGCAGCTTAATTGGCGATGAGCAGTTCTTC CASSLIGDEQFF
TRBJ1-1 NA few TRBV7-9 TGTGCCAGCAGTCAAACCCGGGACACTGAAGCTTTCTTT CASSQTRDTEAFF
TRBJ2-7 NA few TRBV20-1 TGCAGTGCTAGAGATCCAACAGGACGAAAAACCTACGAGCAGTACTTC CSARDPTGRKTYEQYF
TRBJ1-1 TRBD1 NA TRBV11-2 TGTGCCAGCAGCTTAAGCGGGGACAGACAGAACACTGAAGCTTTCTTT CASSLSGDRQNTEAFF
TRBJ2-1 NA few TRBV29-1 TGCAGCGTTGATAAGGCAGATCGCTCCTACAATGAGCAGTTCTTC CSVDKADRSYNEQFF
TRBJ2-3 NA NA TRBV6-4 TGTGCCAGCAGTGAACAGGCAGAGACTAGCACAGATACGCAGTATTTT CASSEQAETSTDTQYF
TRBJ2-7 TRBD2 NA TRBV6-1 TGTGCCAGCAGTGTGGGCGCTAGCGGCTCCTACGAGCAGTACTTC CASSVGASGSYEQYF
TRBJ2-3 NA NA TRBV11-2 TGTGCCAGCAGCTTAAGGGCAGCCACAGATACGCAGTATTTT CASSLRAATDTQYF
TRBJ2-7 NA NA TRBV20-1 TGCAGTGCTAGGGCTCTTCTGGGGGGAGGCCCCTACGAGCAGTACTTC CSARALLGGGPYEQYF
TRBJ2-1 TRBD1 NA TRBV24-1 TGTGCCACCAGTGACGACAGGGGGGAGCAGTTCTTC CATSDDRGEQFF
TRBJ1-6 NA few TRBV7-2 TGTGCCAGCAGCTTAGGGATTGGGCAGCTATCACCCCTCCACTTT CASSLGIGQLSPLHF
TRBJ2-2 NA NA TRBV20-1 TGCAGTGCTAGAATGTCCCTGAACACCGGGGAGCTGTTTTTT CSARMSLNTGELFF
TRBJ1-2 NA NA TRBV5-1 TGCGCCAGCAGCTTGGGAGACCAGGGCTTTGGTGGCTACACCTTC CASSLGDQGFGGYTF
TRBJ2-1 NA few TRBV12-3/TRBV12-4 TGTGCCAGCAGTTTAGCGGGGAGGCTGTTCTTC CASSLAGRLFF
TRBJ2-7 NA NA TRBV12-3/TRBV12-4 TGTGCCAGCAGTCGAGGGGGACAATCCTACGAGCAGTACTTC CASSRGGQSYEQYF
TRBJ2-1 NA NA TRBV2 TGTGCCAGCAGGAGCAGGGGTCAGGGATACAATGAGCAGTTCTTC CASRSRGQGYNEQFF
TRBJ2-7 TRBD2 many TRBV20-1 TGCAGTGCGCCTCTCACGGGAGGGTACTACGAGCAGTACTTC CSAPLTGGYYEQYF
TRBJ1-2 TRBD1 few TRBV6-1 TGTGCCAGCAGTGCCGACAGGGCTTTCTATGGCTACACCTTC CASSADRAFYGYTF
TRBJ1-2 NA few TRBV20-1 TGCAGTGCTAGAGGGGGCTATGCCTACACCTTC CSARGGYAYTF
TRBJ2-1 TRBD2 NA TRBV2 TGTACCTGCTGTTTCCAGCTAAGCGGGGGCAAATACAATGAGCAGTTCTTC CTCCFQLSGGKYNEQFF
TRBJ1-2 TRBD1 NA TRBV5-1 TGCGCCAGCAGCTTGAGGACAGGGGATGGCTACACCTTC CASSLRTGDGYTF
TRBJ2-1 TRBD2 NA TRBV5-1 TGCGCCAGCAGCTTGGGGGCCGGCGGGAGCTCCTACAATGAGCAGTTCTTC CASSLGAGGSSYNEQFF
TRBJ1-1 NA NA TRBV5-6 TGTGCCAGCAGCTTTAGGGCTGAAGCTTTCTTT CASSFRAEAFF
TRBJ2-5 NA NA TRBV7-6 TGTGCCAGCAGCTTCGGCAGCGCCCAAGAGACCCAGTACTTC CASSFGSAQETQYF
TRBJ2-3 TRBD1 NA TRBV28 TGTGCCAGCAGTTTAGGAGGACAGGGGGCAGATACGCAGTATTTT CASSLGGQGADTQYF
TRBJ2-1 TRBD2 NA TRBV7-8 TGTGCCAGCAGCCCAAGCGGGAGGGCCGGGAATGAGCAGTTCTTC CASSPSGRAGNEQFF
TRBJ2-1 TRBD2 NA TRBV6-1 TGTGCCAGCAGCCGAGTTAGCGGGATCTACAATGAGCAGTTCTTC CASSRVSGIYNEQFF
TRBJ2-1 NA few TRBV4-1 TGCGCCAGCAGTCGGGTAGGGACGGCAAACTCCTACAATGAGCAGTTCTTC CASSRVGTANSYNEQFF
TRBJ2-1 TRBD2 few TRBV20-1 TGCAGTGCTACCGACGGGGGGGCGCTGGTAGACTACAATGAGCAGTTCTTC CSATDGGALVDYNEQFF
TRBJ2-4 TRBD1 NA TRBV5-6 TGTGCCAGCAGCTCCATCGACAGGGCCTACATTCAGTACTTC CASSSIDRAYIQYF
TRBJ2-1 NA NA TRBV4-2 TGTGCCAGCAGCCAAGAGGGCGCAGTATCCTACAATGAGCAGTTCTTC CASSQEGAVSYNEQFF
TRBJ2-2 NA few TRBV7-2 TGTGCCAGCAGCTTAAGAGGTAGCGGTACGAACACCGGGGAGCTGTTTTTT CASSLRGSGTNTGELFF
TRBJ1-1 NA many TRBV12-3/TRBV12-4 TGTGCCAGCAGTTTAGGGACAGACGGTGAAGCTTTCTTT CASSLGTDGEAFF